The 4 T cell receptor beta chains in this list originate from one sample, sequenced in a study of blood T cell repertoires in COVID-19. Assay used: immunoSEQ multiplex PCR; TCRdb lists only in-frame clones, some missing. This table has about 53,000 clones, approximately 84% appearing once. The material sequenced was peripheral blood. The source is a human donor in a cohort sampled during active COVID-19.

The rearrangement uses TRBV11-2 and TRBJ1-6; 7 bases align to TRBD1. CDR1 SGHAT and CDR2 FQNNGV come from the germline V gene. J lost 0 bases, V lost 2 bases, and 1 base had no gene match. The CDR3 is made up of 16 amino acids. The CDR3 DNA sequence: TGTGCCAGCAGCTTATGGACAGGCTCCTATAATTCACCCCTCCACTTT. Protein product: CASSLWTGSYNSPLHF.

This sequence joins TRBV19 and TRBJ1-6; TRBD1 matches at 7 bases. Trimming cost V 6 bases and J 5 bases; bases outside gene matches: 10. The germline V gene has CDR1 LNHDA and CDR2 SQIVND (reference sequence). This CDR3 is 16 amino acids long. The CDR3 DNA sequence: TGTGCCAGTAGAACTACAGGGGCGTGGGATAATTCACCCCTCCACTTT. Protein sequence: CASRTTGAWDNSPLHF.

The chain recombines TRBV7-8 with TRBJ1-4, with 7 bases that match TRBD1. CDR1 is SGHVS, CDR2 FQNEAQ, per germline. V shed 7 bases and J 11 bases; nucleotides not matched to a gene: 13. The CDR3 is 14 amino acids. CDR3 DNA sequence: TGTGCCAGCACCCCCAGCGGGCAGGGGGGTAAACTGTTTTTT. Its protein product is CASTPSGQGGKLFF.

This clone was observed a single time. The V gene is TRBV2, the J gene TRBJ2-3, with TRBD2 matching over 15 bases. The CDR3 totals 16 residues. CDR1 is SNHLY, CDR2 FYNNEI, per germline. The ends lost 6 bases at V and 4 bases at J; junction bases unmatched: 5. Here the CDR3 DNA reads TGTGCCAGCAGCCGGACTAGCGGGGGGGCCTCAGATACGCAGTATTTT. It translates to CASSRTSGGASDTQYF.